A selection of T cell receptor beta chains follows, all from one sample in a study of low-dose radiotherapy and immunotherapy resistance in tumors. In TCRdb, the reads were re-called with MiXCR into one record per CDR3 protein. The sample lists under 40,000 distinct CDR3 sequences; around 54% were seen once. The input for sequencing was PBMCs, taken after low-dose radiotherapy plus immunotherapy. Receptors originate from a male donor with gallbladder cancer. Each CDR3 is given with its conserved first and last residue. Each record gives: J gene, V gene, clone size, D gene, CDR3 DNA, CDR3 protein. A D gene is named only where the DNA matches it firmly. Only some rows state a clone size, as once, few, many or a class for expanded clones.

J: TRBJ2-7; V: TRBV6-4; size: many; D: .; DNA: TGTGCCAGCAGTGACTTCGACCCCGACGAGCAGTACTTC; CDR3: CASSDFDPDEQYF
J: TRBJ2-1; V: TRBV27; size: .; D: .; DNA: TGTGCCAGCAGGAACTACAATGAGCAGTTCTTC; CDR3: CASRNYNEQFF
J: TRBJ2-1; V: TRBV3-1; size: .; D: .; DNA: TGTGCCAGCAGCCTCACGAACAGGGGCGGGGAGTTCTTC; CDR3: CASSLTNRGGEFF
J: TRBJ1-2; V: TRBV29-1; size: once; D: .; DNA: TGCAGCGTTGACGGGGTCCAGGGACAAAACTATGGCTACACCTTC; CDR3: CSVDGVQGQNYGYTF
J: TRBJ2-6; V: TRBV7-2; size: .; D: .; DNA: TGTGCCAGCAGCTTAGCGCTTGGGGTGGGGGCCAACGTCCTGACTTTC; CDR3: CASSLALGVGANVLTF
J: TRBJ2-1; V: TRBV5-1; size: many; D: .; DNA: TGCGCCAGCAGCTCTCGGGTCTCTAGGGATGAGCAGTTCTTC; CDR3: CASSSRVSRDEQFF
J: TRBJ2-6; V: TRBV7-2; size: few; D: TRBD2; DNA: TGTGCCGGGGGGGGTACTGGGGCCAACGTCCTGACTTTC; CDR3: CAGGGTGANVLTF
J: TRBJ2-2; V: TRBV5-1; size: few; D: .; DNA: TGCGCCAGCAGCCTTGGGGGACAGAACACCGGGGAGCTGTTTTTT; CDR3: CASSLGGQNTGELFF
J: TRBJ2-2; V: TRBV14; size: many; D: .; DNA: TGTGCCAGCAGCCAGAGCATTCGTGGCGGGGAGCTGTTTTTT; CDR3: CASSQSIRGGELFF
J: TRBJ2-2; V: TRBV4-3; size: .; D: TRBD1; DNA: TGCGCCAGCTCCCCAGGGGGTCACACCGGGGAGCTGTTTTTT; CDR3: CASSPGGHTGELFF
J: TRBJ2-1; V: TRBV19; size: many; D: .; DNA: TGTGCCAGTACCTTAAGAGAGGGTTGGAATGAGCAGTTCTTC; CDR3: CASTLREGWNEQFF
J: TRBJ2-2; V: TRBV28; size: .; D: TRBD1; DNA: TGTGCCAGCAGCATAGGACAGGGGCCCACCGGGGAGCTGTTTTTT; CDR3: CASSIGQGPTGELFF